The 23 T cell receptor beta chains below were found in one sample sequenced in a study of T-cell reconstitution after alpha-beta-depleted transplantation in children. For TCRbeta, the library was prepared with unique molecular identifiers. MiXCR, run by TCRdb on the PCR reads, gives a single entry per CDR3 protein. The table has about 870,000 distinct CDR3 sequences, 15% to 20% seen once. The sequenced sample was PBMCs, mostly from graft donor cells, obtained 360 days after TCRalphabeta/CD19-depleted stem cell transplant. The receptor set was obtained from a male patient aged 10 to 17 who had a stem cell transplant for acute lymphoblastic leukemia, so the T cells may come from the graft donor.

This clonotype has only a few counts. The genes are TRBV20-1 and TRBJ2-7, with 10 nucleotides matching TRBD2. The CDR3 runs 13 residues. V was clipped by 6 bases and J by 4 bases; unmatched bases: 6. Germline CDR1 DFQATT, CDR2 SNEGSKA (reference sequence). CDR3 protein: CSAQAAGGYEQYF. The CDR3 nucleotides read TGCAGTGCGCAAGCAGCGGGAGGGTACGAGCAGTACTTC.

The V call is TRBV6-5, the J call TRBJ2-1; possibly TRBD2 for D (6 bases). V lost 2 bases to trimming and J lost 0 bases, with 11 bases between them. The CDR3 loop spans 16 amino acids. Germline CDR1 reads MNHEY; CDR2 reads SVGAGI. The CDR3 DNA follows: TGTGCCAGCAGTTACCCAAGGGAGGCCTCCTACAATGAGCAGTTCTTC. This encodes CASSYPREASYNEQFF.

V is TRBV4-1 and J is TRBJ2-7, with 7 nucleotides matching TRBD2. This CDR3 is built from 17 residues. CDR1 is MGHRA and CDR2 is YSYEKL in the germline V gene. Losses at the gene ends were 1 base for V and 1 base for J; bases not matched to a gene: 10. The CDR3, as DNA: TGCGCCAGCAGCCAAGGGACCCGGGGGGATGTTTCCTACGAGCAGTACTTC. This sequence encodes CASSQGTRGDVSYEQYF.

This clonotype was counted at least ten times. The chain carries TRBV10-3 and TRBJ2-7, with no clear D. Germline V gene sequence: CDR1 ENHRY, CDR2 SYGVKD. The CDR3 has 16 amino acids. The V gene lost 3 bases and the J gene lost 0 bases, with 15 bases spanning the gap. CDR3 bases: TGTGCCATCAGTGACCCTGGTGGGATGTCCTCCTACGAGCAGTACTTC. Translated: CAISDPGGMSSYEQYF.

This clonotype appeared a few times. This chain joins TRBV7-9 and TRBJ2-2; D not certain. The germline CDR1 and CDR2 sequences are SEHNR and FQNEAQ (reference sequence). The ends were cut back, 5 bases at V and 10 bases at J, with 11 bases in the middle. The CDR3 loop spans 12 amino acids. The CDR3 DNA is TGTGCCAGCAGCCCCCCGGGCGTGGAGCTGTTTTTT. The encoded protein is CASSPPGVELFF.

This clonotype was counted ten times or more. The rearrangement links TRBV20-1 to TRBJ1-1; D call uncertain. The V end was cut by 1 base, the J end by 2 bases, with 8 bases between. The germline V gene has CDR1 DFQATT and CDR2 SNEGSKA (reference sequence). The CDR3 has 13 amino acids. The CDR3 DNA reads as TGCAGTGCTAGAGGTTGGGCAAACACTGAAGCTTTCTTT. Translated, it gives CSARGWANTEAFF.

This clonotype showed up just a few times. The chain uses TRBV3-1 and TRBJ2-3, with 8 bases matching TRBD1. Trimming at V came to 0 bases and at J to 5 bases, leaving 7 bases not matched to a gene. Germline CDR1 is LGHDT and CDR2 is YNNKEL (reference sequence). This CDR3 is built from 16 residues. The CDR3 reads CASSQEGPGGLDTQYF. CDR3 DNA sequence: TGTGCCAGCAGCCAAGAAGGTCCAGGGGGCCTAGATACGCAGTATTTT.

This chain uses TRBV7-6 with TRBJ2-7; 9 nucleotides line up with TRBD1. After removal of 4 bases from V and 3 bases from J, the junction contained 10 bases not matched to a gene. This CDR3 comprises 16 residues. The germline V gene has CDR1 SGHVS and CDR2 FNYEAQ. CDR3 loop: CASSYTSGTGNYEQYF. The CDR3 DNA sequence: TGTGCCAGCAGCTATACCTCAGGGACAGGGAACTACGAGCAGTACTTC.

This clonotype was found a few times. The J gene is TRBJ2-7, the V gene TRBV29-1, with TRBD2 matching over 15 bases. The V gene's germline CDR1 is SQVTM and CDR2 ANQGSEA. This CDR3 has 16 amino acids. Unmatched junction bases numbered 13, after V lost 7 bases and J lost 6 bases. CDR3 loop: CSAEVGLAGGAAEQYF. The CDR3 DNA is TGCAGCGCCGAGGTGGGACTAGCGGGAGGAGCGGCCGAGCAGTACTTC.

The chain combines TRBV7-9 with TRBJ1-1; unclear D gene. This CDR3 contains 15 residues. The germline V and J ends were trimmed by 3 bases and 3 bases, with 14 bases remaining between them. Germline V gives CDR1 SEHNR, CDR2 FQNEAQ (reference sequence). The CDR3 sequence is CASSFGPTLDTEAFF. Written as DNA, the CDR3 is TGTGCCAGCAGCTTCGGACCCACCCTTGACACTGAAGCTTTCTTT.

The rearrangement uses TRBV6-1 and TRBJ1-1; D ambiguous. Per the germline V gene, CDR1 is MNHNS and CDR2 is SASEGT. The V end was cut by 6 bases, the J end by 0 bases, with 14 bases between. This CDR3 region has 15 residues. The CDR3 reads CASRPHRTVNTEAFF. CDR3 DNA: TGTGCCAGCAGACCTCATAGGACGGTGAACACTGAAGCTTTCTTT.

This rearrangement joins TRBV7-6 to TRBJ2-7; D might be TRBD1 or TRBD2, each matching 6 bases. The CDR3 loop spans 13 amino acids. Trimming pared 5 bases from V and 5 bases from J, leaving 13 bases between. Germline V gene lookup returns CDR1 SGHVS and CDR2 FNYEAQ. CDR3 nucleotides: TGTGCCAGCAGCCAAGCGAGGGGGGACGAGCAGTACTTC. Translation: CASSQARGDEQYF.

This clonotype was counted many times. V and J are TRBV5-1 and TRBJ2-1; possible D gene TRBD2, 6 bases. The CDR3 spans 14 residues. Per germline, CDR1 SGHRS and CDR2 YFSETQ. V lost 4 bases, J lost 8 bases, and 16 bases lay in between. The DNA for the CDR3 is TGCGCCAGCAGCCCGGGACTTATTAGGGATGAGCAGTTCTTC. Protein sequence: CASSPGLIRDEQFF.

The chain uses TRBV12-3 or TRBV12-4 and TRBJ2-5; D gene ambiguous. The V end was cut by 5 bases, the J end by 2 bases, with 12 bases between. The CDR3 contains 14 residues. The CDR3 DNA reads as TGTGCCAGCAGTCTCACACGCGTGCAAGAGACCCAGTACTTC. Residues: CASSLTRVQETQYF.

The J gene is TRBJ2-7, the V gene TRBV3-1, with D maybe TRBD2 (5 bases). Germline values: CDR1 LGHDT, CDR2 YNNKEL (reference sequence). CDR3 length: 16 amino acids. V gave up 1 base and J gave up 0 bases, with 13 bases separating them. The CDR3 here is CASSQGQAGLSYEQYF. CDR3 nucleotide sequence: TGTGCCAGCAGCCAAGGGCAGGCGGGTCTCTCCTACGAGCAGTACTTC.

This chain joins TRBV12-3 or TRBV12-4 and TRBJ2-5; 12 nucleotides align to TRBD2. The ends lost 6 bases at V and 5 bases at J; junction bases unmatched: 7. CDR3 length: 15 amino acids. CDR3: CASRASGRVFETQYF. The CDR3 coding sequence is TGTGCCAGCAGAGCTAGCGGGAGGGTTTTCGAGACCCAGTACTTC.

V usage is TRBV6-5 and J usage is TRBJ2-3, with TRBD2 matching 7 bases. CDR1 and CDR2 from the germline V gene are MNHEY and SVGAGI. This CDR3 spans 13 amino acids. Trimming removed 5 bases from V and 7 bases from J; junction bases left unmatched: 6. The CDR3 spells CASSHVLANTQYF. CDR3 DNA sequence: TGTGCCAGCAGTCACGTACTAGCGAATACGCAGTATTTT.

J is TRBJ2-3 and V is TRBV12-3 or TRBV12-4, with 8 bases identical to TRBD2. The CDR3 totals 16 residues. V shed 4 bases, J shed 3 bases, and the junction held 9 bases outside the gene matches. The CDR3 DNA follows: TGTGCCAGCAGTTCCCCAGGAGCGGGAGTTACAGATACGCAGTATTTT. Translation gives CASSSPGAGVTDTQYF.

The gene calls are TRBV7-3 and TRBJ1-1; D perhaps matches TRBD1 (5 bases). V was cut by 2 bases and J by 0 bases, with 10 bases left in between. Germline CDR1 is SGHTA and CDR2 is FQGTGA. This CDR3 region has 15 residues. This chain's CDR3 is CASSLFGGVNTEAFF. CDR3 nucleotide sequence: TGTGCCAGCAGCTTATTTGGGGGGGTGAACACTGAAGCTTTCTTT.

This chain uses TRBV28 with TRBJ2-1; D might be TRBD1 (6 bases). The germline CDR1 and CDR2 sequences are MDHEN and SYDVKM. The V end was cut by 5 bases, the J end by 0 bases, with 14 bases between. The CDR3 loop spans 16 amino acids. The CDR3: CASSPPLDSSYNEQFF. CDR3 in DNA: TGTGCCAGCAGTCCACCGCTGGACAGCTCCTACAATGAGCAGTTCTTC.

The CDR3 coding sequence is TGCGCCAGCAGCTTAGCCAGGCTAGCGGGAGGGCCTGACACCGGGGAGCTGTTTTTT. It specifies CASSLARLAGGPDTGELFF. This rearrangement joins TRBV5-1 to TRBJ2-2, with 12 bases that match TRBD2. Germline V CDR1 and CDR2: SGHRS, YFSETQ. This CDR3 has 19 residues. Trimming took 2 bases from V and 3 from J; bases not matched to a gene: 11.

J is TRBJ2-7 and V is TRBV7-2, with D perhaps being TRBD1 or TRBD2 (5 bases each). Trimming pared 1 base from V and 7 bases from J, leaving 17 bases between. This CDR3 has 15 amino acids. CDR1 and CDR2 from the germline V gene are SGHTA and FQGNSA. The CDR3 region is CASSLEVLARGEQYF. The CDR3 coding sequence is TGTGCCAGCAGCTTAGAGGTGCTAGCAAGGGGAGAGCAGTACTTC.

CDR3 in DNA: TGTGCCAGCGAAGGGGGGGGGCCGCCGGGGGAGACCCAGTACTTC. It yields the protein CASEGGGPPGETQYF. The rearrangement joins TRBV7-9 to TRBJ2-5, with D perhaps TRBD2 (7 bases). V was clipped by 8 bases and J by 5 bases, with 21 bases between them. The germline gives CDR1 SEHNR, CDR2 FQNEAQ (reference sequence). CDR3 size: 15 residues.